This passage covers 12 T cell receptor beta chains from one sample sequenced in a study of Tregs in tolerant kidney transplant recipients. The data were produced by immunoSEQ multiplex PCR, yet TCRdb's version contains in-frame clones alone and is incomplete. Its clone listing holds 25,000 to 35,000 clones. This sample comprised CD8+ T cells from blood, obtained before the transplant. All receptors come from a human donor who received a combined kidney and bone marrow transplant.

Concerning this clone: From the germline J gene comes the end of the CDR3, since the read stops 3 residues before it. The rearrangement joins TRBV2 to TRBJ1-5, with 7 nucleotides matching TRBD1. The V gene's germline CDR1 is SNHLY and CDR2 FYNNEI. The CDR3 is 14 residues long. Trimming removed 1 base from V and 6 bases from J; junction bases left unmatched: 3. The CDR3 DNA, read in part, is TGTGCCAGCAGTGAAGGCCAGGGGGGTCAGCCC. This encodes CASSEGQGGQP. The whole CDR3 reads CASSEGQGGQPQHF.

A word on this clone: The CDR3 end is not reached by the read, which stops 3 residues before it; the germline J gene fills it in. The V call is TRBV4-2, the J call TRBJ1-1; D is perhaps TRBD1 (6 bases). Trimming took off 4 bases at V and 0 bases at J, with 15 bases between the two ends. The CDR3 runs to 16 residues. Germline V gene lookup returns CDR1 LGHNA and CDR2 YNFKEQ. CDR3 loop: CASSPNYRVLNTEAFF. Incomplete CDR3 DNA: TGTGCCAGCAGCCCAAACTACAGGGTCCTGAACACTGAA.

A note on this clone: The sequenced fragment ends 3 residues before the CDR3 boundary, so the rest is inferred from the germline J gene. The chain recombines TRBV19 with TRBJ1-1, with 10 positions matching TRBD1. V shed 4 bases and J 0 bases; nucleotides not matched to a gene: 5. The CDR3 runs to 16 residues. CDR1 LNHDA and CDR2 SQIVND come from the germline V gene (reference sequence). The DNA read from the CDR3 is TGTGCCAGTAGTACAGGACAGGGGGTAATGAACACTGAA. It is translated as CASSTGQGVMNTE. The full CDR3 protein is CASSTGQGVMNTEAFF.

Worth noting for this clone: The read ends 3 residues shy of where the CDR3 ends; the end is completed using the germline J gene. This chain uses TRBV10-3 with TRBJ1-1; D not certain. V lost 5 bases and J 5 bases, leaving 9 bases between the germline ends. Germline V gene data show CDR1 as ENHRY and CDR2 as SYGVKD. This CDR3 region has 12 residues. CDR3 DNA (partial): TGTGCCATCAGTATCAGCGGAACTGAA. It codes for CAISISGTE. The whole CDR3 protein reads CAISISGTEAFF.

A remark on this clone: The read is 3 residues too short to cover the CDR3 end, so that end is filled in from the germline J gene. The chain recombines TRBV29-1 with TRBJ1-1, with 10 bases fitting TRBD1. Germline lookup yields CDR1 SQVTM and CDR2 ANQGSEA. This CDR3 spans 15 amino acids. Losses at the gene ends were 6 bases for V and 0 bases for J; bases not matched to a gene: 7. The part of the CDR3 DNA that was read is TGCAGCGTCGACCCGGGACAGGGGTTGAACACTGAA. Protein product: CSVDPGQGLNTE. The whole CDR3 sequence reads CSVDPGQGLNTEAFF.

As regards this clone: Read coverage stops 3 residues before the CDR3 terminus; the germline J gene supplies the remainder. The chain is built from TRBV19 and TRBJ1-1; tentative D call: TRBD1 (5 bases). Germline V CDR1 and CDR2: LNHDA, SQIVND (reference sequence). With 5 bases removed from V and 1 base from J, the gap between germline ends came to 17 bases. This CDR3 is 16 amino acids long. CDR3 DNA (partial): TGTGCCAGTAGTCCCCAAACCAGGGTGGGGAACACTGAA. Protein: CASSPQTRVGNTE. Given in full, the CDR3 is CASSPQTRVGNTEAFF.

Incomplete CDR3 DNA: TGTGCCAGTAGTGTCGGGGGGGAGCCCTCCTACGAG. Amino acid sequence: CASSVGGEPSYE. The full-length CDR3 reads as CASSVGGEPSYEQYF. The J gene is TRBJ2-7, the V gene TRBV19; 8 bases match TRBD2. The observed sequence ends 3 residues before the CDR3 terminus, with the missing tail filled in from the germline J gene. The CDR3 is made up of 15 amino acids. The V and J ends lost 5 bases and 0 bases, in that order; junction bases with no gene match: 6. CDR1 is LNHDA, CDR2 SQIVND, per germline (reference sequence).

Comment on this clone: The CDR3 is cut off 3 residues early in the read; its end comes from the germline J gene. The gene calls are TRBV19 and TRBJ1-6; D is possibly TRBD1 (5 bases). The V gene lost 5 bases and the J gene lost 3 bases, with 17 bases spanning the gap. The CDR3 is made up of 17 amino acids. Germline V lookup: CDR1 LNHDA, CDR2 SQIVND (reference sequence). The sequenced part of the CDR3 DNA is TGTGCCAGTAGTGCCTGGGGAGACAGAAACTATAATTCACCC. Protein sequence: CASSAWGDRNYNSP. The whole CDR3 protein reads CASSAWGDRNYNSPLHF. Full variable domain (missing parts from reference TRBV19 and TRBJ1-6): DGGITQSPKYLFRKEGQNVTLSCEQNLNHDAMYWYRQDPGQGLRLIYYSQIVNDFQKGDIAEGYSVSREKKESFPLTVTSAQKNPTAFYLCASSAWGDRNYNSPLHFGNGTRLTVT.

A remark on this clone: The read terminates 3 residues ahead of where the CDR3 ends, so the germline J gene completes it. The chain joins TRBV5-1 to TRBJ1-1; TRBD1 matches 7 bases. The CDR3 is 16 residues long. The V and J ends lost 1 base and 0 bases, in that order; junction bases with no gene match: 6. In germline, CDR1 is SGHRS, CDR2 YFSETQ. The DNA read from the CDR3 is TGCGCCAGCAGCTTGTCCGGACAGGTGATGAACACTGAA. It specifies CASSLSGQVMNTE. The whole CDR3 sequence is CASSLSGQVMNTEAFF.

Comment on this clone: The CDR3 is cut off 3 residues early in the read; its end comes from the germline J gene. The chain has TRBV7-9 and TRBJ2-7, with D tentatively TRBD1 (6 bases). CDR1 is SEHNR and CDR2 is FQNEAQ in the germline V gene (reference sequence). Between the trimmed V and J ends, which lost 5 bases and 5 bases, there was a span of 10 bases. The CDR3 is 12 amino acids. CDR3 bases read: TGTGCCAGCAGCCCGACAGGTAACGAG. This codes for CASSPTGNE. The entire CDR3 protein reads CASSPTGNEQYF.

Notes on this clone: The CDR3 is cut off 3 residues early in the read; its end comes from the germline J gene. V usage is TRBV19 and J usage is TRBJ2-7; possible D gene TRBD1, 5 bases. Deletions cut 3 bases from V and 3 bases from J, with 9 bases between. Germline V gives CDR1 LNHDA, CDR2 SQIVND (reference sequence). The CDR3 contains 13 residues. The CDR3 reads CASSIGQGYEQYF. CDR3 DNA (partial): TGTGCCAGTAGTATCGGGCAGGGCTACGAG.

Note on this clone: Read coverage stops 3 residues before the CDR3 terminus; the germline J gene supplies the remainder. The genes are TRBV7-9 and TRBJ2-7, with 12 bases aligning to TRBD1. Germline V gene lookup returns CDR1 SEHNR and CDR2 FQNEAQ (reference sequence). The CDR3 contains 15 residues. V lost 5 bases, J lost 3 bases, and 5 bases stayed unmatched. The CDR3: CASSPGTGGLYEQYF. Incomplete CDR3 DNA: TGTGCCAGCAGCCCAGGGACAGGGGGCCTCTACGAG.